The 5 T cell receptor beta chains reported below all come from one sample, sequenced in a study of cytomegalovirus exposure and HLA in healthy donors (dated by TCRdb to about 2017). The library was made by the immunoSEQ multiplex PCR assay. TCRdb retrieved this table from immuneACCESS and kept in-frame rearrangements only. Not all clones are present; in checked studies, unresolved V genes account for under half, and no reason is known for the remainder. This sample is represented by more than 250,000 clones; 80% to 90% of them were singletons. 0.65% to 0.85% of the sample is in the top ten clones. Sequences were obtained from PBMCs. The source of these receptors is a woman aged 18-30 years in good health and CMV-seronegative.

The rearrangement joins TRBV2 to TRBJ1-5; D remains unclear. The germline gives CDR1 SNHLY, CDR2 FYNNEI. The V gene lost 4 bases and the J gene lost 3 bases, with 7 bases spanning the gap. The CDR3 contains 13 residues. The CDR3 spells CASSAFSNQPQHF. In DNA form, the CDR3 reads TGTGCCAGCAGTGCATTTTCCAATCAGCCCCAGCATTTT.

The CDR3 sequence: CASSPFPQAGTEAFF. In nucleotides, the CDR3 is TGTGCCAGTAGTCCTTTTCCCCAGGCTGGGACTGAAGCTTTCTTT. The V and J genes are TRBV19 and TRBJ1-1, with unresolved D. The V end was cut by 5 bases, the J end by 5 bases, with 18 bases between. The CDR3 spans 15 residues. Germline V CDR1 and CDR2: LNHDA, SQIVND (reference sequence).

The J gene is TRBJ1-2, the V gene TRBV2, with 9 bases identical to TRBD1. The germline CDR1 and CDR2 sequences are SNHLY and FYNNEI. V was clipped by 7 bases and J by 3 bases; unmatched bases: 21. The CDR3 runs to 19 residues. CDR3 bases: TGTGCCAGCACCTCCCCGGGGGGACAGGGTAATCGTCGGGACTATGGCTACACCTTC. It encodes CASTSPGGQGNRRDYGYTF.

The chain couples TRBV28 to TRBJ1-2, with D unresolved. CDR1 is MDHEN and CDR2 is SYDVKM in the germline V gene. The CDR3 contains 12 residues. V was clipped by 8 bases and J by 2 bases, with 9 bases between them. The CDR3 coding sequence is TGTGCCAGCCATCCAGGAAACTATGGCTACACCTTC. Translated, it gives CASHPGNYGYTF.

This clone was seen more than once but under ten times. This chain connects TRBV19 to TRBJ2-7; tentatively, D is TRBD2 (5 bases). The CDR3 is 14 residues long. V was clipped by 4 bases and J by 0 bases, with 10 bases between them. Germline V gives CDR1 LNHDA, CDR2 SQIVND (reference sequence). The CDR3 DNA follows: TGTGCCAGTAGTACCATAGGGAGCTCCTACGAGCAGTACTTC. It translates to CASSTIGSSYEQYF.